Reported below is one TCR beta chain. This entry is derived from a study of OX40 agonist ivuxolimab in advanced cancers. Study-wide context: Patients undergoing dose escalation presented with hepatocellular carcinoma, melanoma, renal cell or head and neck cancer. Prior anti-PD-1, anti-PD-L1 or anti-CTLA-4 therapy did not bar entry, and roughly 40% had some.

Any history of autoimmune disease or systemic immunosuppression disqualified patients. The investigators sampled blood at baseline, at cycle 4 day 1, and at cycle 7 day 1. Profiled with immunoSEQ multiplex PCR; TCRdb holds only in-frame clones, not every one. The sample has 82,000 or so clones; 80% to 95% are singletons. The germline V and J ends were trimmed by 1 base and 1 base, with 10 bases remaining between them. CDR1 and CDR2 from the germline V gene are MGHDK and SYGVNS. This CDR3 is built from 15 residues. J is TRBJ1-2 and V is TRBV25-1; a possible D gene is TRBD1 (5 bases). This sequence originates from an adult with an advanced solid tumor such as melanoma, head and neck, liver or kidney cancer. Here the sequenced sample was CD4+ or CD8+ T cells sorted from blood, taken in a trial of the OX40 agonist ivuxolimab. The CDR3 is CASSEFDSLNYGYTF. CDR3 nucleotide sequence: TGTGCCAGCAGTGAATTCGACAGCCTTAACTATGGCTACACCTTC.